Listed below are T cell receptor beta chains from one sample, sequenced in a study of cytotoxic CD8 clonotypes in ibrutinib-treated CLL. Assay: immunoSEQ multiplex PCR; the TCRdb copy retains only in-frame clones and omits some. The table has about 45,000 clones, about 65% seen once. Sequenced here: PBMCs, sampled after 24 months of ibrutinib treatment. All receptors derive from a human donor with chronic lymphocytic leukemia. The CDR3 runs from the conserved cysteine through the conserved F or W. The D gene is left open where the match is weak. Only part of the rows carry a size: once, few, many, or a class if the clone is expanded.

D gene: NA; clone size: NA; CDR3 length: 14; J gene: TRBJ1-4; V gene: TRBV27; CDR3 DNA: TGTGCCAGCAGGGGACTGAGGCTCAATGAAAAACTGTTTTTT; CDR3 protein: CASRGLRLNEKLFF
D gene: TRBD2; clone size: NA; CDR3 length: 13; J gene: TRBJ2-5; V gene: TRBV5-6; CDR3 DNA: TGTGCCAGCAGCTTGCCTAGCGGGGAGACCCAGTACTTC; CDR3 protein: CASSLPSGETQYF
D gene: NA; clone size: NA; CDR3 length: 14; J gene: TRBJ1-2; V gene: TRBV5-4; CDR3 DNA: TGTGCCAGCAGTTCCGACAGACCCTCCACTGGCTACACCTTC; CDR3 protein: CASSSDRPSTGYTF
D gene: TRBD1; clone size: NA; CDR3 length: 14; J gene: TRBJ2-1; V gene: TRBV10-3; CDR3 DNA: TGTGCCATCAGAGGGACAGGGTCCTACAATGAGCAGTTCTTC; CDR3 protein: CAIRGTGSYNEQFF
D gene: NA; clone size: NA; CDR3 length: 14; J gene: TRBJ2-3; V gene: TRBV19; CDR3 DNA: TGTGCCAGTAGTACTCCGGGACTCACCGATACGCAGTATTTT; CDR3 protein: CASSTPGLTDTQYF
D gene: TRBD2; clone size: NA; CDR3 length: 16; J gene: TRBJ2-1; V gene: TRBV27; CDR3 DNA: TGTGCCAGCAGTTTGAGGACCGGGACTAGTACCAATGAGCAGTTCTTC; CDR3 protein: CASSLRTGTSTNEQFF
D gene: TRBD1; clone size: NA; CDR3 length: 14; J gene: TRBJ2-7; V gene: TRBV30; CDR3 DNA: TGTGCCTGGAGCAACAGGGGGCTATCCTACGAGCAGTACTTC; CDR3 protein: CAWSNRGLSYEQYF
D gene: NA; clone size: NA; CDR3 length: 15; J gene: TRBJ2-4; V gene: TRBV5-1; CDR3 DNA: TGCGCCAGCAGCCGGGACACCGGACTGAAAGGAATTCAGTACTTC; CDR3 protein: CASSRDTGLKGIQYF
D gene: TRBD2; clone size: NA; CDR3 length: 14; J gene: TRBJ2-7; V gene: TRBV10-3; CDR3 DNA: TGTGCCATAACTAGCGGGGGAGGTTTAGACGAGCAGTACTTC; CDR3 protein: CAITSGGGLDEQYF
D gene: NA; clone size: NA; CDR3 length: 15; J gene: TRBJ1-5; V gene: TRBV7-9; CDR3 DNA: TGTGCCACTCAAGCGGCCCGGGACCCAAGGCAGCCCCAGCATTTT; CDR3 protein: CATQAARDPRQPQHF
D gene: NA; clone size: NA; CDR3 length: 11; J gene: TRBJ2-1; V gene: TRBV29-1; CDR3 DNA: TGCAGCGTTCCCCGGGCACGAGAGCAGTTCTTC; CDR3 protein: CSVPRAREQFF
D gene: NA; clone size: few; CDR3 length: 18; J gene: TRBJ2-6; V gene: TRBV5-1; CDR3 DNA: TGCGCCAGCAGCTTGGACCGGGACGGCGACTCTGGGGCCAACGTCCTGACTTTC; CDR3 protein: CASSLDRDGDSGANVLTF
D gene: TRBD1; clone size: NA; CDR3 length: 15; J gene: TRBJ2-3; V gene: TRBV5-6; CDR3 DNA: TGTGCCAGCATCCTCCGGACAGGGGTAACAGATACGCAGTATTTT; CDR3 protein: CASILRTGVTDTQYF
D gene: NA; clone size: NA; CDR3 length: 15; J gene: TRBJ2-5; V gene: TRBV7-2; CDR3 DNA: TGTGCCAGCAGCTTAGCCTCGAGTGGGCTGGAGACCCAGTACTTC; CDR3 protein: CASSLASSGLETQYF
D gene: NA; clone size: NA; CDR3 length: 13; J gene: TRBJ1-4; V gene: TRBV19; CDR3 DNA: TGTGCCAGTAGTCTTCGGTGGGCTGAAAAACTGTTTTTT; CDR3 protein: CASSLRWAEKLFF
D gene: TRBD2; clone size: few; CDR3 length: 15; J gene: TRBJ2-1; V gene: TRBV27; CDR3 DNA: TGTGCCAGTAGGGAAAAGACTAGCGGCTACAATGAGCAGTTCTTC; CDR3 protein: CASREKTSGYNEQFF
D gene: NA; clone size: few; CDR3 length: 16; J gene: TRBJ2-7; V gene: TRBV18; CDR3 DNA: TGTGCCAGCTCACCACTAGTGGACAGCGGCTCCTACGAGCAGTACTTC; CDR3 protein: CASSPLVDSGSYEQYF
D gene: NA; clone size: NA; CDR3 length: 15; J gene: TRBJ2-2; V gene: TRBV6-1; CDR3 DNA: TGTGCCAGCACCCCTGGCGGAGGAAACACCGGGGAGCTGTTTTTT; CDR3 protein: CASTPGGGNTGELFF
D gene: NA; clone size: NA; CDR3 length: 15; J gene: TRBJ1-1; V gene: TRBV7-9; CDR3 DNA: TGTGCCAGCAGTTTATCAGGGAAGGGGAACACTGAAGCTTTCTTT; CDR3 protein: CASSLSGKGNTEAFF
D gene: TRBD2; clone size: NA; CDR3 length: 18; J gene: TRBJ2-4; V gene: TRBV4-1; CDR3 DNA: TGCGCCAGCAGCCACGGGACTAGCGCTCACGCCGCCAAAAACATTCAGTACTTC; CDR3 protein: CASSHGTSAHAAKNIQYF
D gene: NA; clone size: few; CDR3 length: 16; J gene: TRBJ2-7; V gene: TRBV25-1; CDR3 DNA: TGTGCCAGCAGTCCCCAACGGTCGGCCGCCCCCTACGAGCAGTACTTC; CDR3 protein: CASSPQRSAAPYEQYF